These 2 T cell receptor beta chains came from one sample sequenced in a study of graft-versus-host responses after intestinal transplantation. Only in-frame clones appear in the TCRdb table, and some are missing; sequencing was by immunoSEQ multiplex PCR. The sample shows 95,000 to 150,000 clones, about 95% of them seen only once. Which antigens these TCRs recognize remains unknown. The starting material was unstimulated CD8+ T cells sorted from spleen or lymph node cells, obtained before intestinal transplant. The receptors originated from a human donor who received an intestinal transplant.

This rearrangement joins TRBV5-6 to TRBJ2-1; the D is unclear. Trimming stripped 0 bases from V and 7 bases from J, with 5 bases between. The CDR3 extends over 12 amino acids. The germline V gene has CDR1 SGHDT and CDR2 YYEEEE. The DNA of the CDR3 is TGTGCCAGCAGCTTGGGCGCGAATGAGCAGTTCTTC. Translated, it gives CASSLGANEQFF.

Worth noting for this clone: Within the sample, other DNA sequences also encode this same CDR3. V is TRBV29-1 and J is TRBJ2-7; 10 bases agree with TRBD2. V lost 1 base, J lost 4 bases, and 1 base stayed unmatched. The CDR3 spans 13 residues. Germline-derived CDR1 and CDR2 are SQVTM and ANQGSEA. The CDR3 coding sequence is TGCAGCGTTGAAGCTAGCGGGAGTTACGAGCAGTACTTC. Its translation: CSVEASGSYEQYF.